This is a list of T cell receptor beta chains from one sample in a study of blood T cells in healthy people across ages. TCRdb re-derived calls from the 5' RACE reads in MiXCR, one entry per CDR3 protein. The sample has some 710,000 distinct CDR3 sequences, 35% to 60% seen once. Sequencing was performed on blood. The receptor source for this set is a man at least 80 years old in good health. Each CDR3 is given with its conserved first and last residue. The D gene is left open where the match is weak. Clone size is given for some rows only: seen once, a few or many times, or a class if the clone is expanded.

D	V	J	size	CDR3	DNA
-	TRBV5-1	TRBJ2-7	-	CASSSGTQPYEQYF	TGCGCCAGCAGCTCCGGGACTCAACCTTACGAGCAGTACTTC
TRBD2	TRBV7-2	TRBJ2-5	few	CASSPTAGGRAFETQYF	TGTGCCAGCAGCCCCACCGCGGGCGGGAGGGCCTTCGAGACCCAGTACTTC
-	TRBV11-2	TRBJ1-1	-	CASRGIGGNTEAFF	TGTGCCAGCCGGGGAATCGGCGGGAACACTGAAGCTTTCTTT
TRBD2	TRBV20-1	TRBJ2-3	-	CSAPKREGPDTQYF	TGCAGTGCCCCTAAGCGGGAGGGCCCAGATACGCAGTATTTT
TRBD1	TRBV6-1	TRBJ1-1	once	CASRRTGDEAFF	TGTGCCAGCCGAAGGACAGGGGACGAAGCTTTCTTT
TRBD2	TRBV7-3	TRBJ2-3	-	CASSPERLAGITDTQYF	TGTGCCAGCAGCCCGGAAAGACTAGCGGGAATAACAGATACGCAGTATTTT
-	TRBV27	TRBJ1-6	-	CVSSLGRRNSPLHF	TGTGTCAGCAGTCTTGGCAGGCGGAATTCACCCCTCCACTTT
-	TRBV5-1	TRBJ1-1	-	CASSLVSPRDSEAFF	TGCGCCAGCAGCTTGGTTTCTCCACGCGACTCAGAAGCTTTCTTT
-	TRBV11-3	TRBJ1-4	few	CASSIGTGNEKLFF	TGTGCCAGCAGCATCGGGACGGGGAATGAAAAACTGTTTTTT
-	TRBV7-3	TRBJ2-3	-	CASRLRQSASTDTQYF	TGTGCCAGCAGGCTGAGGCAGAGTGCTAGCACAGATACGCAGTATTTT
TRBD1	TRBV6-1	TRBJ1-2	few	CASRPGTGVRGGYTF	TGTGCCAGCCGTCCCGGGACAGGGGTGAGAGGAGGCTACACCTTC
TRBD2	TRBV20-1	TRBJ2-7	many	CSATRGTSGTTSEQYF	TGCAGTGCAACGAGGGGGACTAGCGGGACGACCAGCGAGCAGTACTTC
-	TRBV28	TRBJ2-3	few	CASSLLGQSTDTQYF	TGTGCCAGCAGTTTATTAGGGCAGTCCACAGATACGCAGTATTTT
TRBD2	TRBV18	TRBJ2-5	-	CASSPKGSGSQETQYF	TGTGCCAGCTCACCCAAAGGTAGCGGGAGTCAAGAGACCCAGTACTTC
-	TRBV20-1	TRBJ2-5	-	CSGSPQETQYF	TGCAGTGGAAGCCCCCAAGAGACCCAGTACTTC
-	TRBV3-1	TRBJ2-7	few	CASTVDVLSYEQYF	TGTGCCAGCACCGTTGATGTTCTCTCCTACGAGCAGTACTTC
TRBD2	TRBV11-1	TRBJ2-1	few	CASSESGLAGGEQFF	TGTGCCAGCAGCGAATCCGGACTAGCGGGAGGTGAGCAGTTCTTC
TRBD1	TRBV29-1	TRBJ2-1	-	CSVDPTGGNEQFF	TGCAGCGTTGACCCCACAGGGGGTAATGAGCAGTTCTTC
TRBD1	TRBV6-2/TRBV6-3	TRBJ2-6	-	CASSRTGAGANVLTF	TGTGCCAGCAGTCGGACAGGGGCTGGGGCCAACGTCCTGACTTTC
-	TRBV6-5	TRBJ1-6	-	CASSYRSTSVGSPLHF	TGTGCCAGCAGTTACAGGTCTACTTCGGTTGGTTCACCCCTCCACTTT
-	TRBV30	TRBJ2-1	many	CAWSSTYRENEQFF	TGTGCCTGGAGTTCAACCTACAGGGAAAATGAGCAGTTCTTC
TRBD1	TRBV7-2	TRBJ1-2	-	CASSLSGGTGGSYGYTF	TGTGCCAGCAGCCTAAGTGGGGGGACAGGGGGTAGCTATGGCTACACCTTC
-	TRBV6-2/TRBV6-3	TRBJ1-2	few	CASSPGRLNYGYTF	TGTGCCAGCAGTCCGGGACGCCTAAACTATGGCTACACCTTC
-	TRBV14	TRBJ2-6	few	CASSLRGANVLTF	TGTGCCAGCAGCCTCCGCGGGGCCAACGTCCTGACTTTC
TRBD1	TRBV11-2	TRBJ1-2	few	CASSLEDRGLRGYGYTF	TGTGCCAGCAGCTTAGAGGACAGGGGGCTACGCGGATATGGCTACACCTTC
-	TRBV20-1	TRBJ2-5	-	CSAGSQETQYF	TGCAGTGCGGGGTCGCAGGAGACCCAGTACTTC
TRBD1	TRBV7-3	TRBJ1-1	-	CASSQQGAFRTEAFF	TGTGCCAGCAGCCAACAGGGGGCATTCCGCACTGAAGCTTTCTTT
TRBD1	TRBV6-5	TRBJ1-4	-	CASSYSGYTGERREKLFF	TGTGCCAGCAGTTACTCGGGCTACACAGGGGAGAGAAGGGAAAAACTGTTTTTT
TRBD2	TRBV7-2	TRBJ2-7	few	CASSPGPSGGYEQYF	TGTGCCAGCAGCCCAGGGCCTAGCGGGGGCTACGAGCAGTACTTC
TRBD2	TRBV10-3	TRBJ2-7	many	CAISLPGTSRYEQYF	TGTGCCATCAGCCTCCCCGGGACTAGCCGCTACGAGCAGTACTTC
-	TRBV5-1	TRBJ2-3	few	CASSFPGGDTQYF	TGCGCCAGCAGCTTCCCAGGAGGGGATACGCAGTATTTT
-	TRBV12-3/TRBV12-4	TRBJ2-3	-	CASSLRATNTQYF	TGTGCCAGCAGTTTGAGGGCGACGAATACGCAGTATTTT
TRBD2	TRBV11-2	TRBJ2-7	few	CASSLVASGSPHEQYF	TGTGCCAGCAGCTTAGTAGCCAGCGGGAGCCCCCACGAGCAGTACTTC
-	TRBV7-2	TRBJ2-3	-	CASSRTAGADTQYF	TGTGCCAGCAGCCGGACAGCCGGAGCAGATACGCAGTATTTT
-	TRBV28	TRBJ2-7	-	CASIGGRYEQYF	TGTGCCAGCATAGGGGGAAGGTACGAGCAGTACTTC
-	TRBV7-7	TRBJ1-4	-	CASSLNRDEKLFF	TGTGCTAGCAGCTTAAACAGGGACGAAAAACTGTTTTTT
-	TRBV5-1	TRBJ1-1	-	CASSSSTGTNTEAFF	TGCGCCAGCAGCTCGTCGACCGGGACGAACACTGAAGCTTTCTTT
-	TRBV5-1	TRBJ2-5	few	CASSLGQYQETQYF	TGCGCCAGCAGCCTCGGACAGTACCAAGAGACCCAGTACTTC
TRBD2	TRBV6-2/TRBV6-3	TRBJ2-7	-	CASSKPGLVNEQYF	TGTGCCAGCAGTAAGCCGGGACTAGTCAATGAGCAGTACTTC
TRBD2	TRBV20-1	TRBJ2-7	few	CSARPGTTYYEQYF	TGCAGTGCTAGACCCGGGACTACGTACTACGAGCAGTACTTC
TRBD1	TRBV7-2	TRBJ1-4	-	CAGSLGRTGANEKLFF	TGTGCCGGCAGCTTAGGCCGGACAGGGGCGAATGAAAAACTGTTTTTT